This is a list of T cell receptor beta chains from one sample in a study of blood T cell repertoires in COVID-19. The data were produced by immunoSEQ multiplex PCR, yet TCRdb's version contains in-frame clones alone and is incomplete. This table has hundreds of thousands of clones, 65% to 85% appearing once. Sequencing was carried out using peripheral blood. These receptors came from a woman older than 75 with acute or convalescent COVID-19. Both conserved end residues are part of each CDR3. D genes are given only for firm matches. Expanded clones get a size class; other rows say once, few or many, or leave the size out.

-	-	TRBV30	TRBJ2-7	TGTGCCTGGAGGGGGGGTCCCGGCGAGCAGTACTTC	CAWRGGPGEQYF
-	TRBD1	TRBV7-6	TRBJ2-1	TGTGCCAGCAGCCTAGGGGACAGGGTAGAAGGTGAGCAGTTCTTC	CASSLGDRVEGEQFF
few	TRBD2	TRBV7-2	TRBJ2-5	TGTGCCAGCAGCCCGGGACTAGCGGGGGGGCAAGAGACCCAGTACTTC	CASSPGLAGGQETQYF
once	TRBD2	TRBV19	TRBJ2-1	TGTGCCAGTAGTATACAGGGACTAGCGGGGGGGGACTACAATGAGCAGTTCTTC	CASSIQGLAGGDYNEQFF
-	-	TRBV19	TRBJ1-1	TGTGCCAGTACCTTTACAGGGATCACTGAAGCTTTCTTT	CASTFTGITEAFF
-	-	TRBV4-3	TRBJ2-3	TGCGCCAGCAGCCAAGATCCCTACACAGATACGCAGTATTTT	CASSQDPYTDTQYF
-	-	TRBV3-1/TRBV3-2	TRBJ1-1	TGTGCCAGCAGCCAAGAAGTTCAGAATGAAGCTTTCTTT	CASSQEVQNEAFF
-	TRBD1	TRBV5-4	TRBJ2-5	TGTGCCAGCAGCGACCTGACAGGGTCCTCTGAAGAGACCCAGTACTTC	CASSDLTGSSEETQYF
-	-	TRBV30	TRBJ2-2	TGTGCCTGGAGTGTAGTGGCTAGAAGTGGGGAGCTGTTTTTT	CAWSVVARSGELFF
-	-	TRBV5-5	TRBJ2-2	TGTGCCAGCAGCTCCCCCTACGGAGTAGGGGAGCTGTTTTTT	CASSSPYGVGELFF
few	-	TRBV5-6	TRBJ2-6	TGTGCCAGCAGCTTGGCCGGGGGAACTGGGGCCAACGTCCTGACTTTC	CASSLAGGTGANVLTF
-	-	TRBV21-1	TRBJ1-2	TGTGCCAGCAGCCCCCGACACAAAGGGGGAATTAACTATGGCTACACCTTC	CASSPRHKGGINYGYTF
-	TRBD2	TRBV19	TRBJ2-1	TGTGCCACTCTCGGGAGGGTTTACAATGAGCAGTTCTTC	CATLGRVYNEQFF
-	TRBD1	TRBV6-1	TRBJ1-5	TGTGCCAGCAGCGACACAGGGGATCAGCCCCAGCATTTT	CASSDTGDQPQHF
-	-	TRBV6-1	TRBJ1-2	TGTGCCAGCAGTGAAAGAGGGAACTATGGCTACACCTTC	CASSERGNYGYTF
-	TRBD2	TRBV7-3	TRBJ2-7	TGTGCCAGCAGCTTAAATGGGCTAGCGGGACCCTACGAGCAGTACTTC	CASSLNGLAGPYEQYF
-	-	TRBV14	TRBJ1-2	TGTGCCAGCCTCGGGGAATATGGCTACACCTTC	CASLGEYGYTF
-	TRBD1	TRBV7-6	TRBJ1-2	TGTGCCAGCAGCTTCGGACAGGGAACCACGTATGGCTACACCTTC	CASSFGQGTTYGYTF
-	-	TRBV9	TRBJ2-1	TGTGCCAGCAGCCCCGGCTTGGGAGCTGAGCAGTTCTTC	CASSPGLGAEQFF
-	TRBD2	TRBV28	TRBJ2-1	TGTGCCAGCAGGGCCGGGACTAGCGGGACCTACAATGAGCAGTTCTTC	CASRAGTSGTYNEQFF
few	-	TRBV6-5	TRBJ1-4	TGTGCCAGCAGTTCCCAGGGTTATTCGGGTGAAAAACTGTTTTTT	CASSSQGYSGEKLFF
-	TRBD2	TRBV11-2	TRBJ2-1	TGTGCCAGCAGCTTATGGCTAGCGGAAAGGAACAATGAGCAGTTCTTC	CASSLWLAERNNEQFF
-	TRBD2	TRBV7-2	TRBJ2-1	TGTGCCAGCAGCCCGTGGAGCGGGGAGGGTAGTGTGCAGTTCTTC	CASSPWSGEGSVQFF
-	TRBD2	TRBV7-2	TRBJ2-7	TGTGCCAGCAGCTATACTAGCGGGGCCTACGAGCAGTACTTC	CASSYTSGAYEQYF
-	-	TRBV6-4	TRBJ1-2	TGTGCCAGCCTCCAGGGAGGAGCTAACTATGGCTACACCTTC	CASLQGGANYGYTF
-	-	TRBV29-1	TRBJ1-1	TGCAGCGTTTCTTCAACAGGCCTTAACACTGAAGCTTTCTTT	CSVSSTGLNTEAFF
-	-	TRBV5-5	TRBJ1-4	TGTGCCAGCAGCGTGGCGGGAGGACCTAATGAAAAACTGTTTTTT	CASSVAGGPNEKLFF
-	TRBD1	TRBV7-9	TRBJ2-7	TGTGCCAGCAGCCTCGGACAGGGGAAGGGCGAGCAGTACTTC	CASSLGQGKGEQYF
-	TRBD1	TRBV9	TRBJ1-3	TGTGCCAGCAGCGCAACGTGGACAGGCTCCTCTGGAAACACCATATATTTT	CASSATWTGSSGNTIYF
-	TRBD2	TRBV7-9	TRBJ2-3	TGTGCCAGCAGCCCCTTTTTGAGAGCGGGAGTTTCTAGCACAGATACGCAGTATTTT	CASSPFLRAGVSSTDTQYF
-	TRBD1	TRBV19	TRBJ2-6	TGTGCCAGTAGTCCGGACAGGATCAGCTCTGGGGCCAACGTCCTGACTTTC	CASSPDRISSGANVLTF
-	-	TRBV5-1	TRBJ2-3	TGCGCCAGCAGCTTGGGCTCAGCGGGCCCCCCCCCAGATACGCAGTATTTT	CASSLGSAGPPPDTQYF
-	TRBD1	TRBV5-1	TRBJ2-7	TGCGCCAGCAGCTCGGACAGGCGCTCCTACGAGCAGTACTTC	CASSSDRRSYEQYF
-	TRBD1	TRBV11-3	TRBJ2-4	TGTGCCAGCAGCGTCGGCGGCGGACAGGGAAACATTCAGTACTTC	CASSVGGGQGNIQYF
few	-	TRBV6-6	TRBJ2-1	TGTGCCAGCAGTTATCAGGACAGTTCTTACAATGAGCAGTTCTTC	CASSYQDSSYNEQFF
once	-	TRBV30	TRBJ1-2	TGTGCCTGGAGAGGGAGAACTAGCTATGGCTACACCTTC	CAWRGRTSYGYTF
-	-	TRBV10-1	TRBJ1-1	TGCGCCAGCAGTGAGGAATATTGTAAGGGGCGATGGAACACTGAAGCTTTCTTT	CASSEEYCKGRWNTEAFF